This TCR beta chain was obtained from a study of early T cells in non-severe SARS-CoV-2 infection. Study-level information: Bulk RNA taken from unsorted whole blood was sequenced, leaving chains unpaired. Whole-study findings and limits: In VDJdb matching, anti-spike CD8 responses were favored while private and CD4 specificities went missing.

Tagging with unique molecular identifiers was applied to individual cDNA molecules. TCRdb redid the calling of the 5' RACE reads with MiXCR, one entry per CDR3 protein. Among 25,000 to 35,000 distinct CDR3 sequences listed, 3.9% were seen once. Germline assignment: CDR1 MDHEN and CDR2 SYDVKM. The CDR3 is 14 residues long. V was pared by 5 bases and J by 2 bases, with 5 bases of the junction left unmatched. This clonotype was observed many times. Its specificity is unknown. The receptor was isolated from an adult who was a healthcare worker with PCR-confirmed SARS-CoV-2 infection or an uninfected control (not recorded which). The J gene is TRBJ2-5, the V gene TRBV28, with 7 bases matching TRBD1. Sequencing was done on a sample of whole blood. CDR3 sequence reads: CASSPPGQQETQYF. DNA of the CDR3: TGTGCCAGCAGTCCTCCGGGACAGCAAGAGACCCAGTACTTC.